Listed below are T cell receptor beta chains from one sample, sequenced in a study of cytomegalovirus exposure and HLA in healthy donors. Clones were sequenced by immunoSEQ multiplex PCR, and TCRdb holds only the in-frame ones, with some missing. The table has just over 95,000 clones, approximately 72% seen once. The sample taken for sequencing was PBMCs. These receptor sequences come from a woman between 40 and 50 years old in good health and CMV-seropositive. Each CDR3 is given with its conserved first and last residue. D genes are given only for firm matches. Size values are once, few and many counts, or a class for expanded clones, and some rows have none.

clone size	V gene	J gene	D gene	CDR3 protein	CDR3 DNA
-	TRBV18	TRBJ2-7	-	CASSPVGGEGEQYF	TGTGCCAGCTCACCGGTTGGCGGGGAAGGCGAGCAGTACTTC
few	TRBV7-2	TRBJ2-1	TRBD2	CASSSRLAGASDEQFF	TGTGCCAGCAGCTCACGACTAGCGGGAGCATCCGATGAGCAGTTCTTC
-	TRBV11-1	TRBJ1-4	-	CASSSDVGVDEANEKLFF	TGTGCCAGCAGCTCGGACGTCGGGGTCGACGAGGCTAATGAAAAACTGTTTTTT
-	TRBV5-1	TRBJ1-4	TRBD1	CASSTTGVGYEKLFF	TGCGCCAGCAGCACGACAGGGGTAGGGTATGAAAAACTGTTTTTT
-	TRBV30	TRBJ1-1	-	CAWTGRARTEAFF	TGTGCCTGGACGGGCAGGGCACGGACTGAAGCTTTCTTT
-	TRBV6-1	TRBJ1-2	TRBD1	CASSQQGASSYTF	TGTGCCAGCAGCCAACAGGGGGCATCGAGCTACACCTTC
-	TRBV6-5	TRBJ2-7	-	CASRGRGSAYEQYF	TGTGCCAGCAGGGGGAGGGGGAGCGCCTACGAGCAGTACTTC
-	TRBV11-2	TRBJ1-4	TRBD1	CASSFGTGGAKLFF	TGTGCCAGCAGCTTCGGGACAGGGGGTGCAAAACTGTTTTTT
few	TRBV18	TRBJ2-5	TRBD1	CASSPSTGETQYF	TGTGCCAGCTCACCATCGACAGGGGAGACCCAGTACTTC
-	TRBV6-1	TRBJ2-1	-	CASSAGKASYNEQFF	TGTGCCAGCAGTGCCGGGAAGGCCTCCTACAATGAGCAGTTCTTC